This TCR beta chain stems from a study of blood T cells in healthy people across ages. Together with a sample-barcoded 5' primer, a J-beta primer mix was included in a second PCR lasting about 6 to 11 cycles. Every cDNA molecule carried a tag from a template-switch adaptor bearing 12 random nucleotides. MiXCR was run by TCRdb on the 5' RACE reads, yielding one entry per CDR3 protein. Altogether 1.5 million to 2 million distinct CDR3 sequences are present, around 50% being singletons, with the ten largest covering approximately 2.1%. Study observations and caveats: Versus aged donors, long-lived donors had higher diversity and more naive CD4+ cells.

The CDR3 sequence is 16 residues long. The ends were cut back, 3 bases at V and 11 bases at J, with 23 bases in the middle. Germline lookup yields CDR1 SGHRS and CDR2 YFSETQ. Donor samples were obtained from healthy Caucasian individuals from Russia, aged about 6 to 95. A note on this clonotype: The antigen is not known.

The rearrangement joins TRBV5-1 to TRBJ1-4; D possibly corresponds to TRBD1 (6 bases). The receptor's source is a woman between 40 and 55 years old in good health. Sequenced material: blood. For the CDR3, the DNA is TGCGCCAGCAGCTCGGCCGCAAGTTTTGGGGGGCATAAACTGTTTTTT. This codes for CASSSAASFGGHKLFF.